Listed below are T cell receptor beta chains from one sample, sequenced in a study of blood T cell repertoires in COVID-19. Profiled with immunoSEQ multiplex PCR; TCRdb holds only in-frame clones, not every one. The sample carries roughly 200,000 clones, 75% to 90% recorded once. Sequenced input: PBMCs or T cells enriched from blood (not recorded which). Receptors were obtained from a woman aged 30 to 39 who had recovered from COVID-19. CDR3s leave out the opening cysteine and the closing phenylalanine or tryptophan.

V: TRBV9; CDR3: ASSVVSSGGQETQY
V: TRBV13; CDR3: ASSSLPSGQGVYEQY
V: TRBV6-5; CDR3: ASRGASYNEQF
V: TRBV29-1; CDR3: SVEDPAGELDTQY
V: TRBV7-9; CDR3: ASSLISQGVYGYT
V: TRBV6-5; CDR3: ASSQGLEQY
V: TRBV6-2/TRBV6-3; CDR3: ASSYLGGFYEQY
V: TRBV7-3; CDR3: ASSIAPSGYNEQF
V: TRBV7-9; CDR3: ASSFIPVPGTYNEQF
V: TRBV2; CDR3: ASSRTGEDTEAF
V: TRBV20-1; CDR3: SASTQIGSTDTQY
V: TRBV25-1; CDR3: ASRTGQGNIQY
V: TRBV2; CDR3: ASSSELAGGSGANVLT
V: TRBV7-2; CDR3: ASSLAGRGAYEQY
V: TRBV12-5; CDR3: ASGLWGQGRQGGQY
V: TRBV21-1; CDR3: ASSKGETGAGYT
V: TRBV7-7; CDR3: ASSVDRANEQF
V: TRBV19; CDR3: ASSLLAGAVF
V: TRBV4-1; CDR3: ASSQIGGPEAF
V: TRBV11-2; CDR3: ASSFAGGTSSYEQY
V: TRBV7-2; CDR3: ASSPHSGTVTGELF
V: TRBV11-3; CDR3: ASSLGDTGENEKLF
V: TRBV9; CDR3: ASSSKPGVTGELF
V: TRBV11-3; CDR3: ASSLGGLNTEAF
V: TRBV25-1; CDR3: ASSDIDRVESEQY
V: TRBV24-1; CDR3: ATREGTSTDTQY
V: TRBV11-2; CDR3: ASSLDRTDNNYGYT
V: TRBV11-3; CDR3: ASSRRGTGELF
V: TRBV3-1/TRBV3-2; CDR3: ASSHTSDGAGRETQY
V: TRBV6-5; CDR3: ASSTAYTYNSPLH
V: TRBV14; CDR3: ASSPHRGVGYGYT
V: TRBV4-2; CDR3: ASSQDWVSNTEAF
V: TRBV10-3; CDR3: AIRPVGQAVDEQY
V: TRBV7-2; CDR3: ASSNRDYNSPLH
V: TRBV4-2; CDR3: ASSQETSMALDEQF
V: TRBV7-9; CDR3: ASSGQLDGYT
V: TRBV6-4; CDR3: ASSYAGGTDTQY
V: TRBV12-5; CDR3: ASGLGTVDGTGNTIY
V: TRBV6-5; CDR3: ASIGQGYGNQPQH
V: TRBV11-2; CDR3: ASSFRDRSYEQY
V: TRBV3-1/TRBV3-2; CDR3: ASSQVLAGGKVYEQY
V: TRBV4-1; CDR3: ASSATGTGNQPQH
V: TRBV7-2; CDR3: ASSFRGDKETQY
V: TRBV24-1; CDR3: ATSDGRVTGELF
V: TRBV6-5; CDR3: ASADIPSTDTQY
V: TRBV7-8; CDR3: ASSLPLQGTHTEAF
V: TRBV5-5; CDR3: ASSWTGSGNTIY
V: TRBV21-1; CDR3: ASSKGAGSNQPQH
V: TRBV19; CDR3: ASSMGRTAYEQY
V: TRBV10-3; CDR3: AISDRGDGYT
V: TRBV7-9; CDR3: ASSLSSSYGYT
V: TRBV12-3/TRBV12-4; CDR3: ASSKQGAEAF